The T cell receptor beta chain under discussion was sequenced for a study of monozygotic twins with inflammatory bowel disease. From the 5' RACE reads, TCRdb lists one entry per CDR3 protein and no DNA. The sample totals roughly 330,000 distinct CDR3 sequences. CDR1 is MNHNS, CDR2 SASEGT, per germline. This CDR3 comprises 14 residues. Sequencing was performed on blood. The genes are TRBV6-1 and TRBJ1-1; TCRdb's assignment of TRBD1 cannot be checked, as there is no DNA. The clonotype was recovered from a human donor with ulcerative colitis or Crohn's disease, or a healthy co-twin of an affected twin (not recorded which). CDR3 amino acids: CASIRDRKNTEAFF.